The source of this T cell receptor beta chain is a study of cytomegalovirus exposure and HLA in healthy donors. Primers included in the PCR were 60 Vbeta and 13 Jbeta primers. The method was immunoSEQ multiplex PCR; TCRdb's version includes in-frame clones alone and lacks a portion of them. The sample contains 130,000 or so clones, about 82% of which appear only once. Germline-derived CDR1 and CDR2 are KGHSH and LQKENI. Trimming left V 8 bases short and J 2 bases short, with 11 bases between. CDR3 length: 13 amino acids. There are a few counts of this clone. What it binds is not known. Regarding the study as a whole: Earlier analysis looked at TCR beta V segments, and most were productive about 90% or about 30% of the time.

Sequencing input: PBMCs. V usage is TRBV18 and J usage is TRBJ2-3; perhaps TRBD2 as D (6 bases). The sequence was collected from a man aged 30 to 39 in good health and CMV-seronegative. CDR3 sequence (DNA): TGTGCCAGCACGACTAGTCTCACAGATACGCAGTATTTT. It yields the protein CASTTSLTDTQYF.